The TCR beta chain described here comes from a study of human T cells and chemical hapten exposure. The CDR3 length is 13 residues. In germline, CDR1 is DFQATT, CDR2 SNEGSKA (reference sequence). V lost 7 bases and J lost 4, with 17 bases in between. Time point meaning: patch test 3, about 24 weeks after DPC sensitization. Treatment specified: therapeutic diphenylcyclopropenone sensitization with weekly scalp DPC. At every patch-test visit, blood was drawn before the patch test was applied. Each CDR3 protein is one row after TCRdb ran MiXCR on the RACE reads. Of just under 65,000 distinct CDR3 sequences in the sample, approximately 10% are singletons; the top ten hold less than 2.5%.

Material: whole blood, obtained in connection with sensitization to the hapten diphenylcyclopropenone (DPC). This clonotype was sampled from a woman aged 30 to 39 with alopecia areata. Some clones in this sample may be carry-over from other donors' samples. V is TRBV20-1 and J is TRBJ2-7; tentatively, D is TRBD1 (5 bases). The CDR3 DNA reads as TGCAGTGTCAGAGGTTCAGGGTGGTACGAGCAGTACTTC. It is translated as CSVRGSGWYEQYF.